This entry features one T cell receptor (beta chain) sequence. No cognate antigen has been identified for it. No much larger clonotype is one base removed from it; base qualities were not supplied. The CDR3 regions of human TCRbeta chains were analyzed by immunosequencing. The authors' pipeline ran thus. TCRs in the repertoires were compared against a reference library of SARS-CoV-2-specific TCRs that had been generated with the MIRA antigen-specificity platform. Breadth meant the fraction of unique TCRs that were SARS-CoV-2-associated, whereas depth meant the fraction of total T cells that were SARS-CoV-2-associated. Using the MIRA data, each spike-specific TCR was mapped to the spike region that the TCR reacts to and placed in a CD4 or CD8 class. Log10-transformed breadth and depth values were compared by one-way ANOVA with Sidak's multiple comparisons tests. TCRdb took this table from immuneACCESS and kept in-frame rearrangements with V and J called. Such tables lack part of the clones; where checked against another copy, unresolved V genes explain under half of the gap, and the rest is unexplained. D and trimming were read from the DNA, whereas the V and J calls and clone size are those reported in that table. This sample gives 50,000 to 55,000 clones in total; approximately 88% of them show up just once. Jointly, the top ten make up roughly 2.7% of the sample.

This entry comes from a study of T cell responses to AZD1222 COVID-19 vaccine (dated by TCRdb to about 2021). About the investigation overall: TCR sequencing covered about 230 trial participants: 200 to 220 given two doses of AZD1222 and 26 given two doses of MenACWY control vaccine. Trial participants were enrolled into age subgroups of 18-55, 56-69 and 70-plus years, which contained 148, 28 and 57 TCR-sequenced participants, respectively. The research as a whole found: The 56-69-year group was small, and its depth increase did not reach significance, likely because of low power. No day 14 peak-response samples were available, so repertoires were characterized only after the peak T cell response. The whole spike protein was spanned by vaccine-associated CD4 TCRs, and dominant responses were seen in regions 160-218 and 743-854. Participants were mostly white British, with more females than males. The authors suggested clonal diversity may have been underestimated. Conclusions about previously exposed vaccinees are limited, since just five or six AZD1222 recipients were seropositive for SARS-CoV-2 at baseline. Nearly half of unique spike-specific TCRs reportedly recognized epitopes outside regions mutated in the B.1.351 and B.1.1.7 variants. A significant rise in spike-specific TCR breadth and depth was observed after two AZD1222 doses relative to day 0 and relative to MenACWY recipients.

This specimen's time point label, interpreted: about 28 days (+/-7) after the second vaccine dose. AZD1222 recipients given second doses at about 4 weeks or at about 12 weeks were pooled, since spike-specific TCR depth and breadth were not found to differ between the two schedules. Vaccinee samples were obtained from the UK trials COV001 and COV002, which included a single-blind randomized controlled phase 2/3 trial of AZD1222 (ChAdOx1 nCoV-19) in healthy adults. For TCRbeta chain sequencing, PBMC samples from trial participants were taken at day 0 and at day 28 after the second dose. There are 16 amino acids in the CDR3, from cysteine to phenylalanine inclusive. CDR3 DNA only is kept here, 48 bases in frame from base 1. From a lookup of the germline V gene (reference sequence), CDR1 and CDR2 are LGHDT and YNNKEL. The junction shows trimming of 1 base on V and 1 base on J, and the gene matches do not reach 2 bases of it.

Here the chain combines TRBV3-1 (or the pseudogene TRBV3-2) and TRBJ1-4; 8 central bases correspond to TRBD1. The sample in question was peripheral blood, obtained 28 days after the second AZD1222 dose. The sequence was collected from an adult who received the AZD1222 COVID-19 vaccine. The CDR3 region reads CASSQGDRGTNEKLFF. The DNA reads as follows: TGTGCCAGCAGCCAAGGCGACAGGGGAACTAATGAAAAACTGTTTTTT.